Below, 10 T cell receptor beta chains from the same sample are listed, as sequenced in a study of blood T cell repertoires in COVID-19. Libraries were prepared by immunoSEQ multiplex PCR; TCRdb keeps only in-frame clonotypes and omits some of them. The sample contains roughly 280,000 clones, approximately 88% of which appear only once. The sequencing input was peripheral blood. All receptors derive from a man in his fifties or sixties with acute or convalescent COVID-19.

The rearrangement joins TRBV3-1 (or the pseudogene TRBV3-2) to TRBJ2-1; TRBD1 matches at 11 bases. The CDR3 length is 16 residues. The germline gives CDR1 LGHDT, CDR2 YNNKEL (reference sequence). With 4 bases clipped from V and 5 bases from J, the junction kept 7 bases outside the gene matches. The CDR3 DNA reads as TGTGCCAGCAGCCCGAGGGACAGGGGGTCCCACAATGAGCAGTTCTTC. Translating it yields CASSPRDRGSHNEQFF.

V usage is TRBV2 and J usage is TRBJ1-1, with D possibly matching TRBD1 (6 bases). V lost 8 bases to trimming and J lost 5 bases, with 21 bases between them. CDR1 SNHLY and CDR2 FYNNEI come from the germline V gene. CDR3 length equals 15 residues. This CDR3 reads CASCYLLGGATEAFF. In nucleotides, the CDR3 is TGTGCCAGCTGTTACCTACTAGGGGGGGCGACTGAAGCTTTCTTT.

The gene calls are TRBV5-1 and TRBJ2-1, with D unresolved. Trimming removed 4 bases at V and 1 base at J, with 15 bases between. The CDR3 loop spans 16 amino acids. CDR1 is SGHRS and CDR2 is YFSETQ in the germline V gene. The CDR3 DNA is TGCGCCAGCAGCCCCCAGGTGGCGAGATCCTACAATGAGCAGTTCTTC. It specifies CASSPQVARSYNEQFF.

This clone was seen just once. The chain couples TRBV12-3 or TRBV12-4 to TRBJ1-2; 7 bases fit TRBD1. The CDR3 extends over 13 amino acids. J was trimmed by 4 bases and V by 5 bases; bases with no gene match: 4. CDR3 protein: CASSDRVIYGYTF. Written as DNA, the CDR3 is TGTGCCAGCAGTGACAGGGTAATCTATGGCTACACCTTC.

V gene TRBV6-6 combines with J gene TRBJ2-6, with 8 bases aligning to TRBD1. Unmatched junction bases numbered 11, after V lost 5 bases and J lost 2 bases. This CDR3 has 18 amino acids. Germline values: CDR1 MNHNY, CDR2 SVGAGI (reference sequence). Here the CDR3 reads CASSPSGQGFPGANVLTF. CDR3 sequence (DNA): TGTGCCAGCAGTCCGAGCGGACAGGGTTTTCCTGGGGCCAACGTCCTGACTTTC.

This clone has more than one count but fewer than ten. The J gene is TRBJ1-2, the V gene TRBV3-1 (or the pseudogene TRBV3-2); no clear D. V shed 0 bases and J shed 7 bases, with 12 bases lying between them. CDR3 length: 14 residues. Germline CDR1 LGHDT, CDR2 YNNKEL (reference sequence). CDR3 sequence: CASSQDGVNVGYTF. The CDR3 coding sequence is TGTGCCAGCAGCCAAGACGGGGTGAATGTTGGCTACACCTTC.

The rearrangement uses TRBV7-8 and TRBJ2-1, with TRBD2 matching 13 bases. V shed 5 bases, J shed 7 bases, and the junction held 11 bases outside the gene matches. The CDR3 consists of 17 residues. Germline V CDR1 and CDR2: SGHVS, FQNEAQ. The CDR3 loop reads CASSQGLAGSSGNEQFF. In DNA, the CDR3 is TGTGCCAGCAGCCAGGGACTAGCGGGGTCCTCGGGTAATGAGCAGTTCTTC.

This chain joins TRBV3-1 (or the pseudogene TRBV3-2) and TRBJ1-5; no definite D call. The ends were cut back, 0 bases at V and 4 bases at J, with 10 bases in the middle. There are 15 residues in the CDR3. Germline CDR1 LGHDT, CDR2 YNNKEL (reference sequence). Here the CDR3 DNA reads TGTGCCAGCAGCCAAGATTTAAGTACAAATCAGCCCCAGCATTTT. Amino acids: CASSQDLSTNQPQHF.

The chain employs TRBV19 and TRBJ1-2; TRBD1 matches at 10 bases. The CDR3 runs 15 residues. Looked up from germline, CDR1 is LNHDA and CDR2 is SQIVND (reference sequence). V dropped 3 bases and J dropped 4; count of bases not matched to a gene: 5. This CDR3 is CASSILDRGGYGYTF. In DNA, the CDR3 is TGTGCCAGTAGTATCTTGGACAGGGGGGGCTATGGCTACACCTTC.

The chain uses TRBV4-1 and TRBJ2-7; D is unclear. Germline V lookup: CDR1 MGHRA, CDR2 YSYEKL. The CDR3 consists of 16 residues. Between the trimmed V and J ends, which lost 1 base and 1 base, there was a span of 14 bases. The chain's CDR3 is CASSQGSTLVSYEQYF. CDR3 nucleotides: TGCGCCAGCAGCCAAGGGAGTACTTTAGTATCCTACGAGCAGTACTTC.